This T cell receptor beta chain was recovered during a study of cytomegalovirus exposure and HLA in healthy donors. In the study overall: Falling in the Caucasian-associated ancestry cluster were approximately 84% of approximately 400 genotyped donors. Study-wide results and caveats: In an earlier analysis, about 87% or about 30%: the productive usage of most TCR beta V segments.

V was trimmed by 3 bases and J by 2 bases, leaving 8 bases between them. The CDR3 contains 14 residues. Germline assignment: CDR1 PRHDT and CDR2 FYEKMQ (reference sequence). The donors were healthy bone marrow donors. It was with 60 Vbeta and 13 Jbeta primers that the PCR ran. Clones were read by immunoSEQ multiplex PCR, and TCRdb kept only the in-frame ones, dropping some. The sample gives roughly 120,000 clones, around 82% of which show up once; roughly 10% is in the top ten. Note on this clone: Its antigen is unidentified.

This TCR came from a male donor in good health and CMV-seropositive. J is TRBJ2-1 and V is TRBV13, with a possible D match to TRBD2 (5 bases). The material sequenced was PBMCs. This CDR3 reads CASSLRAPYNEQFF. DNA for the CDR3: TGTGCCAGCAGCTTGAGGGCCCCCTACAATGAGCAGTTCTTC.